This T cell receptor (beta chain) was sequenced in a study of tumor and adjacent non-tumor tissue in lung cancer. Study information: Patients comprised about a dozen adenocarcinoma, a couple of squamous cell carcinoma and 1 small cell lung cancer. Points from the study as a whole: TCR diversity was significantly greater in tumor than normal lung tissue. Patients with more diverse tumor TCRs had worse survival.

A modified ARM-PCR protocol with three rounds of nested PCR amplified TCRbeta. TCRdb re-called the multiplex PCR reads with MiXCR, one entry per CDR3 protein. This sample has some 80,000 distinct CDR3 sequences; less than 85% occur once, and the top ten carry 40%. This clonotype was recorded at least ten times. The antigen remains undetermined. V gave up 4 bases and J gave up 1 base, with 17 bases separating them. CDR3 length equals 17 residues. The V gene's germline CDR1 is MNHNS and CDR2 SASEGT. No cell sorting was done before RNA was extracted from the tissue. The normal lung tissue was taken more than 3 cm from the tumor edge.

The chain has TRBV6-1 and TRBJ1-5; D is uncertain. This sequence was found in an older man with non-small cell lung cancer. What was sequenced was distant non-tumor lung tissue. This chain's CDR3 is CASSVQPPGLSNQPQHF. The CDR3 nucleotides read TGTGCCAGCAGTGTCCAACCACCGGGTTTGAGCAATCAGCCCCAGCATTTT.